The T cell receptor beta chain under discussion was sequenced for a study of blood T cell repertoires in COVID-19. The CDR3 is 16 amino acids. V gave up 5 bases and J gave up 3 bases, with 19 bases separating them. The germline V gene has CDR1 SGHAT and CDR2 FQNNGV. Participants were aged 18 to 89 years from roughly 26 US areas. Participants' own reports of clinical history determined their cohort assignment. Cohort 3 recovered donors had two negative PCRs, clearance, or symptom resolution. Using immunoSEQ multiplex PCR, the repertoire was profiled, and TCRdb retains in-frame clones only, with some absent. The repertoire holds a few hundred thousand clones, around nine tenths seen once, with around 5% in the top ten.

The sample consisted of PBMCs or T cells enriched from blood (not recorded which). The receptor was isolated from a man aged 30 to 39 who had recovered from COVID-19. The gene calls are TRBV11-2 and TRBJ2-5, with a possible D match to TRBD1 (7 bases). CDR3 sequence reads: CASSPIRGDREETQYF. Here the CDR3 DNA reads TGTGCCAGCAGCCCCATCAGGGGGGATCGGGAAGAGACCCAGTACTTC.